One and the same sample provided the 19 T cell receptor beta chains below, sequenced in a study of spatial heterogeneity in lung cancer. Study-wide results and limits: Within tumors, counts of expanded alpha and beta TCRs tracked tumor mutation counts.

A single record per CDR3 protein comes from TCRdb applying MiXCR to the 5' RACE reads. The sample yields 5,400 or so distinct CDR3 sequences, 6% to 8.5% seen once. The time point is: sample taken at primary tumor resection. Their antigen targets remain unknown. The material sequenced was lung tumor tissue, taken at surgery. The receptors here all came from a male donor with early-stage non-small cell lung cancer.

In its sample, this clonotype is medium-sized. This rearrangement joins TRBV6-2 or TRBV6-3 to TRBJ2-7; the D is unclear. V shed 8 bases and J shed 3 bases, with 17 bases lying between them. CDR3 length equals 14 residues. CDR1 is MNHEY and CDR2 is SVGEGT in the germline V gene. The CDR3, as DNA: TGTGCCAGCGTCTACGGAGCCCCGCTCTACGAGCAGTACTTC. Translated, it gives CASVYGAPLYEQYF.

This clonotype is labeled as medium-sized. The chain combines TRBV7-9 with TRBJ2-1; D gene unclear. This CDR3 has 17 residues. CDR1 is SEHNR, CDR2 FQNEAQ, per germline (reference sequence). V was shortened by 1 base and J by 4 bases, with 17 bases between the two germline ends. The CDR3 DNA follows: TGTGCCAGCAGCTTAGTAAGTTCGGCCTATGGGTACAATGAGCAGTTCTTC. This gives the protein CASSLVSSAYGYNEQFF.

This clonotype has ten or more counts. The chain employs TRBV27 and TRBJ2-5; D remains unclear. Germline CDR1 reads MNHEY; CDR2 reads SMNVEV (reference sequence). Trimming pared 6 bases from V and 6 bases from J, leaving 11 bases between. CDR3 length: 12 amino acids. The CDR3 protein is CASSPKGKTQYF. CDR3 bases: TGTGCCAGCAGCCCCAAGGGCAAGACCCAGTACTTC.

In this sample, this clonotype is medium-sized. The CDR3 sequence is CASVPDRENQPQHF. CDR3 in DNA: TGTGCCAGCGTACCCGACAGGGAAAATCAGCCCCAGCATTTT. The rearrangement joins TRBV2 to TRBJ1-5; TRBD1 matches 7 bases. The V gene's germline CDR1 is SNHLY and CDR2 FYNNEI. CDR3 length: 14 residues. V trimming: 8 bases; J trimming: 4 bases; junction bases outside the gene matches: 8.

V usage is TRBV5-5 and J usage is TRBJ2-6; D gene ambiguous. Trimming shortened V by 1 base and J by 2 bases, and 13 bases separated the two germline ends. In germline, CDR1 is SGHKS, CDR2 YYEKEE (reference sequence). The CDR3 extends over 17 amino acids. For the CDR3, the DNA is TGTGCCAGCAGCTTGTTGAGCAGGCCCCCTGGGGCCAACGTCCTGACTTTC. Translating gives CASSLLSRPPGANVLTF.

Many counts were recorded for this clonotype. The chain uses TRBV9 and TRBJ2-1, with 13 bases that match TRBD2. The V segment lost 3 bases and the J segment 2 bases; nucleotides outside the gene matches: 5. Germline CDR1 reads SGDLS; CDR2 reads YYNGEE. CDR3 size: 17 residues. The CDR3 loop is CASSGGTSGKAYNEQFF. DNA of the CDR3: TGTGCCAGCAGCGGGGGGACTAGCGGGAAAGCCTACAATGAGCAGTTCTTC.

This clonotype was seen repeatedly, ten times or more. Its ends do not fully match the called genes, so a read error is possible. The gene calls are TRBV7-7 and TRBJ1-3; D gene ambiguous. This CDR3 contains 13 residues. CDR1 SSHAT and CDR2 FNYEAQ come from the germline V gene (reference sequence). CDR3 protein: CASSLSEGNTIYF. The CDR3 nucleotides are TGTGCTAGCAGCTTGTCTGAGGGAAACACCATATATTTT.

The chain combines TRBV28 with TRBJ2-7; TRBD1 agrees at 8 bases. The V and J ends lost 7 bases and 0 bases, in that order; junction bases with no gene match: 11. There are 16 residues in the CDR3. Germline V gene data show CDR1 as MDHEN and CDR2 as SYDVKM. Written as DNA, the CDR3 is TGTGCCAGCACCCGGGACAGGAGTACAATCTCCTACGAGCAGTACTTC. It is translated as CASTRDRSTISYEQYF.

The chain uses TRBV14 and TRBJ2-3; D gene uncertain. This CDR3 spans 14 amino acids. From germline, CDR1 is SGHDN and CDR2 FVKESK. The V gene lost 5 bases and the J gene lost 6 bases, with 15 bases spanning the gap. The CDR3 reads CASSKNVRLDTQYF. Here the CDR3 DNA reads TGTGCCAGCAGCAAAAATGTCCGGTTGGATACGCAGTATTTT.

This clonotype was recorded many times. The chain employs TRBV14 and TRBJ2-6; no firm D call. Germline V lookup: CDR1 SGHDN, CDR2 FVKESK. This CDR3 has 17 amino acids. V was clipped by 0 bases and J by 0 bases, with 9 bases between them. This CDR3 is CASSQDNGYSGANVLTF. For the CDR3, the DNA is TGTGCCAGCAGCCAAGATAACGGGTACTCTGGGGCCAACGTCCTGACTTTC.

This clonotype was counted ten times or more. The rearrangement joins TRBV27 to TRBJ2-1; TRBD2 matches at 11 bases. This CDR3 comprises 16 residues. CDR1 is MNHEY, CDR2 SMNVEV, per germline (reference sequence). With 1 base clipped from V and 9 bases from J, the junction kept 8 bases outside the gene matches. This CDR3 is CASSLYRGLAGGEQFF. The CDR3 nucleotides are TGTGCCAGCAGTTTATATAGAGGACTAGCGGGTGGTGAGCAGTTCTTC.

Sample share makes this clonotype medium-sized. CDR3 sequence reads: CSARDETAEAFF. The CDR3, as DNA: TGCAGTGCTAGAGATGAGACCGCGGAAGCTTTCTTT. This chain joins TRBV20-1 and TRBJ1-1; D ambiguous. V was cut by 0 bases and J by 8 bases, with 10 bases left in between. The CDR3 has 12 residues. Germline CDR1 reads DFQATT; CDR2 reads SNEGSKA (reference sequence).

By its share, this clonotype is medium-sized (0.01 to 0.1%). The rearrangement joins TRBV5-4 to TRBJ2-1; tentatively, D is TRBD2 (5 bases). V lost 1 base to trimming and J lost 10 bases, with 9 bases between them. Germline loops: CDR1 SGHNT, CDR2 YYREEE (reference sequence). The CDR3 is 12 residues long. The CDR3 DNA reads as TGTGCCAGCAGCTTGTTTAGCGCAGAGCAGTTCTTC. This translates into CASSLFSAEQFF.

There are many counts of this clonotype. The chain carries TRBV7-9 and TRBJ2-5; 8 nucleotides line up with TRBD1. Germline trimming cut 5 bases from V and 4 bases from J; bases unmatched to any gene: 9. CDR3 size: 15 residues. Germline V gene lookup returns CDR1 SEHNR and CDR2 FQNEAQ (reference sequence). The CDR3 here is CASSPRTGKGETQYF. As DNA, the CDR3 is TGTGCCAGCAGCCCCCGGACAGGGAAGGGAGAGACCCAGTACTTC.

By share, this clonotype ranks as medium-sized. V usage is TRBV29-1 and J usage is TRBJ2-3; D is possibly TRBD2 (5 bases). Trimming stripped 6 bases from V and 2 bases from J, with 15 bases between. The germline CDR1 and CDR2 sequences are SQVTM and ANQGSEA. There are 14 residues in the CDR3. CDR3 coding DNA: TGCAGCGTCGCTGGACTCCTTACCACAGATACGCAGTATTTT. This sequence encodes CSVAGLLTTDTQYF.

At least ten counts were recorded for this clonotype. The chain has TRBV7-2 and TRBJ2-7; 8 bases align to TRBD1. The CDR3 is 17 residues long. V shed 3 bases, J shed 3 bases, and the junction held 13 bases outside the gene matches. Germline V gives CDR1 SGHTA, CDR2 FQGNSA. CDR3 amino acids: CASSLRVPGQDYYEQYF. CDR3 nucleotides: TGTGCCAGCAGCTTGCGTGTCCCGGGACAGGACTACTACGAGCAGTACTTC.

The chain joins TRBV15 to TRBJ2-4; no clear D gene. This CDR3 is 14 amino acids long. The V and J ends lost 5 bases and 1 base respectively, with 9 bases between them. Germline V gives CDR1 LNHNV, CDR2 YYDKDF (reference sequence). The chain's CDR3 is CATSAPEAKNIQYF. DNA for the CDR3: TGTGCCACCAGCGCCCCGGAGGCCAAAAACATTCAGTACTTC.

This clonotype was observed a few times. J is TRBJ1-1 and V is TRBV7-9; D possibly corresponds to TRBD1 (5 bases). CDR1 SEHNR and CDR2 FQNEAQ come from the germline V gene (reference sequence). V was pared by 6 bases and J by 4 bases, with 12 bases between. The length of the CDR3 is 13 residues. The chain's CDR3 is CASRRGLGTEAFF. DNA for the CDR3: TGTGCCAGCAGGAGGGGCCTGGGCACTGAAGCTTTCTTT.

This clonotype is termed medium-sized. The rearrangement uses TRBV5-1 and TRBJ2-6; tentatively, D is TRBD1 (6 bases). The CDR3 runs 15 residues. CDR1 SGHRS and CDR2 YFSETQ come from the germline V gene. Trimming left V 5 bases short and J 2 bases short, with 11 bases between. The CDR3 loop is CASRQGSPGANVLTF. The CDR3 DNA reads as TGCGCCAGCAGACAGGGATCCCCTGGGGCCAACGTCCTGACTTTC.